This is a list of T cell receptor beta chains from one sample in a study of metastatic and nonmetastatic thyroid tumors. TCRdb re-analyzed the PCR reads using MiXCR. The data hold roughly 30,000 clones, with less than 30% observed a single time. Specimen: blood. All receptors derive from a female donor with papillary thyroid cancer or a benign thyroid nodule (not recorded which). Some clones in this sample may be carry-over from other donors' samples. Each CDR3 is given with its conserved first and last residue. The D gene is left open where the match is weak. A clone size is listed for some rows: how often the clone was seen (once, few, many), or a class if it is expanded.

J gene: TRBJ2-7
V gene: TRBV28
clone size: NA
D gene: NA
CDR3 protein: CASSSGTVGFSGIYEQYF
CDR3 DNA: TGTGCCAGCAGTTCCGGGACCGTGGGCTTTTCTGGTATCTACGAGCAGTACTTC

J gene: TRBJ1-1
V gene: TRBV6-2/TRBV6-3
clone size: NA
D gene: NA
CDR3 protein: CASSRDTEAFF
CDR3 DNA: TGTGCCAGCAGCCGGGACACTGAAGCTTTCTTT

J gene: TRBJ1-3
V gene: TRBV11-3
clone size: many
D gene: TRBD1
CDR3 protein: CASSLQGAGNTIYF
CDR3 DNA: TGTGCCAGCAGCTTACAGGGGGCTGGAAACACCATATATTTT

J gene: TRBJ2-3
V gene: TRBV12-3/TRBV12-4
clone size: medium-sized
D gene: TRBD1
CDR3 protein: CASSSGTVSQYF
CDR3 DNA: TGTGCCAGCAGTTCCGGGACAGTATCGCAGTATTTT

J gene: TRBJ1-2
V gene: TRBV2
clone size: few
D gene: TRBD1
CDR3 protein: CASRGAGQEYCGYTF
CDR3 DNA: TGTGCCAGCAGGGGAGCGGGACAGGAATATTGTGGCTACACCTTC

J gene: TRBJ2-2
V gene: TRBV19
clone size: few
D gene: TRBD1
CDR3 protein: CASKGTGDTGDLFF
CDR3 DNA: TGTGCCAGTAAAGGGACAGGGGACACCGGGGATCTTTTTTTT

J gene: TRBJ1-6
V gene: TRBV27
clone size: few
D gene: NA
CDR3 protein: CASTWGSKTSPLHF
CDR3 DNA: TGTGCCAGCACGTGGGGTAGCAAGACATCACCCCTCCACTTT

J gene: TRBJ1-1
V gene: TRBV2
clone size: many
D gene: TRBD1
CDR3 protein: CASKGTGGTEAFF
CDR3 DNA: TGTGCCAGCAAGGGGACAGGGGGAACTGAAGCTTTCTTT

J gene: TRBJ2-1
V gene: TRBV12-3/TRBV12-4
clone size: NA
D gene: NA
CDR3 protein: CASSLEVRSGDEQFF
CDR3 DNA: TGTGCCAGCAGTTTAGAGGTCCGTTCGGGGGATGAGCAGTTCTTC

J gene: TRBJ2-1
V gene: TRBV6-4
clone size: many
D gene: NA
CDR3 protein: CASSERGGSYNEQFF
CDR3 DNA: TGTGCCAGCAGTGAAAGGGGTGGCTCCTACAATGAGCAGTTCTTC

J gene: TRBJ2-2
V gene: TRBV4-2
clone size: many
D gene: NA
CDR3 protein: CASSQAERRNTGELFF
CDR3 DNA: TGTGCCAGCAGCCAAGCTGAGCGGAGAAACACCGGGGAGCTGTTTTTT

J gene: TRBJ2-3
V gene: TRBV2
clone size: many
D gene: NA
CDR3 protein: CASSPPSTDTQYF
CDR3 DNA: TGTGCCAGCAGTCCCCCCTCCACAGATACGCAGTATTTT

J gene: TRBJ2-1
V gene: TRBV6-4
clone size: many
D gene: TRBD2
CDR3 protein: CASARLAGGDNEQFF
CDR3 DNA: TGTGCCAGCGCGCGACTAGCGGGAGGGGACAATGAGCAGTTCTTC

J gene: TRBJ2-7
V gene: TRBV6-1
clone size: NA
D gene: TRBD1
CDR3 protein: CASRSTGTGPFRQYF
CDR3 DNA: TGTGCCAGCAGATCTACCGGGACAGGCCCATTTCGGCAGTACTTC

J gene: TRBJ2-1
V gene: TRBV6-2/TRBV6-3
clone size: medium-sized
D gene: NA
CDR3 protein: CASSYSNTRNNEQFF
CDR3 DNA: TGTGCCAGCAGTTACTCGAATACTAGGAACAATGAGCAGTTCTTC

J gene: TRBJ2-7
V gene: TRBV18
clone size: many
D gene: NA
CDR3 protein: CASSQSYGTFSYEQYF
CDR3 DNA: TGTGCCAGCTCACAATCCTACGGGACATTTTCCTACGAGCAGTACTTC

J gene: TRBJ1-2
V gene: TRBV20-1
clone size: many
D gene: NA
CDR3 protein: CSAMDIFNYGYTF
CDR3 DNA: TGCAGTGCCATGGACATTTTTAACTATGGCTACACCTTC

J gene: TRBJ2-7
V gene: TRBV20-1
clone size: many
D gene: NA
CDR3 protein: CSARGARRPEQYF
CDR3 DNA: TGCAGTGCTAGAGGGGCTAGAAGGCCCGAGCAGTACTTC

J gene: TRBJ2-3
V gene: TRBV11-2
clone size: many
D gene: TRBD2
CDR3 protein: CASSNVGRASIADTQYF
CDR3 DNA: TGTGCCAGCAGCAATGTGGGGAGGGCCTCGATCGCAGATACGCAGTATTTT

J gene: TRBJ1-5
V gene: TRBV6-2/TRBV6-3
clone size: NA
D gene: TRBD1
CDR3 protein: CASRGQSYSNQPQHF
CDR3 DNA: TGTGCCAGCAGGGGACAGTCGTATAGCAATCAGCCCCAGCATTTT

J gene: TRBJ1-5
V gene: TRBV7-9
clone size: many
D gene: NA
CDR3 protein: CASSGGGGGNQPQHF
CDR3 DNA: TGTGCCAGCAGCGGGGGAGGTGGAGGAAATCAGCCCCAGCATTTT

J gene: TRBJ2-2
V gene: TRBV11-1
clone size: NA
D gene: TRBD2
CDR3 protein: CASSLEGTRSTGELFF
CDR3 DNA: TGTGCCAGCAGCTTAGAGGGGACTAGGAGCACCGGGGAGCTGTTTTTT

J gene: TRBJ2-3
V gene: TRBV4-3
clone size: NA
D gene: NA
CDR3 protein: CASSQEEVFTDTQYF
CDR3 DNA: TGCGCCAGCAGCCAAGAGGAAGTGTTCACAGATACGCAGTATTTT

J gene: TRBJ1-4
V gene: TRBV6-1
clone size: NA
D gene: TRBD1
CDR3 protein: CASSFPRGINEKLFF
CDR3 DNA: TGTGCCAGCAGTTTCCCCAGGGGGATTAATGAAAAACTGTTTTTT

J gene: TRBJ2-1
V gene: TRBV5-6
clone size: many
D gene: TRBD2
CDR3 protein: CASSRGDGANEQFF
CDR3 DNA: TGTGCCAGCAGCCGGGGGGACGGAGCAAATGAGCAGTTCTTC

J gene: TRBJ2-3
V gene: TRBV7-8
clone size: many
D gene: NA
CDR3 protein: CASSATTTDTQYF
CDR3 DNA: TGTGCCAGCAGCGCAACTACCACAGATACGCAGTATTTT